A selection of T cell receptor beta chains follows, all from one sample in a study of T cell repertoires in cytomegalovirus infection. A single record per CDR3 protein comes from TCRdb applying MiXCR to the reads. Of 300,000 to 400,000 distinct CDR3 sequences in the sample, around 18% were seen once. Sequenced material: PBMCs. All receptors come from a human donor in good health (CMV status not recorded). Some clones in this sample may be carry-over from other donors' samples. Each CDR3 is given with its conserved first and last residue. The order of the fields is CDR3 protein, CDR3 DNA, V gene, J gene, D gene, clone size. The D gene is left open where the match is weak. Expanded clones are given a class, and other clones once, few, many or no size at all.

CDR3: CAIRQTDTDTQYF
DNA: TGTGCCATCAGGCAGACTGACACAGATACGCAGTATTTT
V: TRBV10-3
J: TRBJ2-3
D: .
size: many

CDR3: CSWAGGPLETQYF
DNA: TGCAGTTGGGCGGGAGGGCCCTTAGAGACCCAGTACTTC
V: TRBV20-1
J: TRBJ2-5
D: TRBD2
size: few

CDR3: CASSDPRGRGGTEAFF
DNA: TGTGCCAGCAGTGATCCCAGGGGGCGAGGAGGCACTGAAGCTTTCTTT
V: TRBV25-1
J: TRBJ1-1
D: TRBD1
size: many

CDR3: CASSFGLRDEKLFF
DNA: TGTGCCAGCAGCTTCGGTCTGCGAGACGAAAAACTGTTTTTT
V: TRBV7-9
J: TRBJ1-4
D: .
size: .

CDR3: CASSIAWGDMNIQYF
DNA: TGTGCCAGCAGCATCGCCTGGGGGGACATGAACATTCAGTACTTC
V: TRBV7-8
J: TRBJ2-4
D: .
size: .

CDR3: CASSLVGFNQPQHF
DNA: TGTGCCAGCAGCTTAGTTGGATTCAATCAGCCCCAGCATTTT
V: TRBV7-2
J: TRBJ1-5
D: .
size: many

CDR3: CASSFTSNLNTEAFF
DNA: TGTGCCAGTAGCTTTACTTCGAACTTGAACACTGAAGCTTTCTTT
V: TRBV19
J: TRBJ1-1
D: .
size: few

CDR3: CASSLWRTLNTEAFF
DNA: TGTGCCAGCAGTTTATGGAGAACCCTGAACACTGAAGCTTTCTTT
V: TRBV12-3/TRBV12-4
J: TRBJ1-1
D: .
size: .

CDR3: CASGPGDSTQETQYF
DNA: TGTGCTAGTGGCCCTGGGGACAGCACTCAAGAGACCCAGTACTTC
V: TRBV12-5
J: TRBJ2-5
D: TRBD1
size: .

CDR3: CAISGTSGLGTDTQYF
DNA: TGTGCCATCAGTGGGACTAGCGGCCTCGGCACAGATACGCAGTATTTT
V: TRBV10-3
J: TRBJ2-3
D: TRBD2
size: .

CDR3: CSVASGQETQYF
DNA: TGCAGCGTCGCTAGCGGACAAGAGACCCAGTACTTC
V: TRBV29-1
J: TRBJ2-5
D: TRBD2
size: .

CDR3: CSARDQLAELTGRGQETQYF
DNA: TGCAGTGCTAGAGATCAACTGGCCGAACTCACAGGACGAGGCCAAGAGACCCAGTACTTC
V: TRBV20-1
J: TRBJ2-5
D: .
size: few